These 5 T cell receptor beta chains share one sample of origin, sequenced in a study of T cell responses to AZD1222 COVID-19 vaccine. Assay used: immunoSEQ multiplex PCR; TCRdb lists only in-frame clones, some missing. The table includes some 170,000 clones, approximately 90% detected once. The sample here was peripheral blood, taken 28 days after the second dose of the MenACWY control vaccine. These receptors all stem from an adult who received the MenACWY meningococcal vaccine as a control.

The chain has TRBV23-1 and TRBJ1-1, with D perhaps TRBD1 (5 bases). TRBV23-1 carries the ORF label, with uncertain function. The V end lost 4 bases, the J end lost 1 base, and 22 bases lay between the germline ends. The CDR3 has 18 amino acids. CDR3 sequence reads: CASSPWRGQGVWNTEAFF. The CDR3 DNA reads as TGCGCCAGCAGTCCATGGAGAGGTCAGGGTGTTTGGAACACTGAAGCTTTCTTT.

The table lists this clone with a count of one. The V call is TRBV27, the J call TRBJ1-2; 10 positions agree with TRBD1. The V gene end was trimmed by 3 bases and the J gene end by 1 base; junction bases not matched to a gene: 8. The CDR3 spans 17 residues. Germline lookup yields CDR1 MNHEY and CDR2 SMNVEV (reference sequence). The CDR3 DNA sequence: TGTGCCAGCAGTTTCACCACCGGGGACAGGGGTAACTATGGCTACACCTTC. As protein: CASSFTTGDRGNYGYTF.

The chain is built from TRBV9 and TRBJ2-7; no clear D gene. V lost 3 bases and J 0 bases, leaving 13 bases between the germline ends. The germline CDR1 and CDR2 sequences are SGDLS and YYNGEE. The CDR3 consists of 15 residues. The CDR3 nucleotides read TGTGCCAGCAGCGCCGGACCCGGAAGCTCCTACGAGCAGTACTTC. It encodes CASSAGPGSSYEQYF.

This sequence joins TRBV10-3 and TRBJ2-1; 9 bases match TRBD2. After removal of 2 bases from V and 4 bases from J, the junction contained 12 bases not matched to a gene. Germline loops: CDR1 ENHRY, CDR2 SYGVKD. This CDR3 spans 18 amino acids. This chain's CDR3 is CAISEPLGSGSGYNEQFF. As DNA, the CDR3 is TGTGCCATCAGTGAGCCCCTGGGTAGCGGGAGTGGATACAATGAGCAGTTCTTC.

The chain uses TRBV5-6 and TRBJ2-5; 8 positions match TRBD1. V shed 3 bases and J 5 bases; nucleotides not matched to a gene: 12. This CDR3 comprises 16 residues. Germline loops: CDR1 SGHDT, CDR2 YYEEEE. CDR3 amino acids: CASSSYARGRGETQYF. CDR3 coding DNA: TGTGCCAGCAGCTCGTATGCCAGGGGGCGAGGGGAGACCCAGTACTTC.